The T cell receptor (beta chain) under discussion was sequenced for a study of blood T cell repertoires in COVID-19. The wider study: Material from acute and convalescent COVID-19 was sourced from the United States, Italy and Spain. Sources were T cells, B-cell-depleted T cells, or PBMCs; the material itself was cDNA or gDNA.

As processed by the authors: Researchers report that nucleated cell counts were estimated from reference gene primer amplification. The table came from immunoSEQ multiplex PCR; TCRdb's copy has only in-frame clones and leaves some out. V, J and clone size derive from that table, while D and trimming were established from the DNA sequence. The table lists fewer than 300,000 clones, around 87% of them singletons, with approximately 2.2% in the top ten. The V gene lost 4 bases and the J gene lost 7 bases, with 10 bases spanning the gap. The CDR3 length is 12 residues. Germline V gene lookup returns CDR1 MDHEN and CDR2 SYDVKM.

This clonotype originated in a woman between 45 and 65 years old with acute or convalescent COVID-19. The sequencing sample was made of peripheral blood. The rearrangement uses TRBV28 and TRBJ2-5; possible D gene TRBD1, 6 bases. CDR3 residues: CASSYGGGTQYF. In DNA, the CDR3 is TGTGCCAGCAGTTATGGGGGCGGGACCCAGTACTTC.